The rows below give T cell receptor beta chains drawn from one sample of a study of blood T cell repertoires in COVID-19. Sequencing was performed with immunoSEQ multiplex PCR; in TCRdb, only in-frame clones are kept and a portion is missing. Among roughly 230,000 clones listed, nearly 90% were seen once. Sequencing was carried out using PBMCs or T cells enriched from blood (not recorded which). These TCRs come from a young woman with acute COVID-19. CDR3s include the opening cysteine and the closing phenylalanine or tryptophan. The D gene is left open where the match is weak. Clone size is not always given. Where it is, it says once, few, many or a class for expanded clones.

TRBD2 TRBJ2-1 TRBV29-1 few TGCAGCGTTGAAGGCGGGGGGGCCGGAAATGAGCAGTTCTTC CSVEGGGAGNEQFF
TRBD1 TRBJ1-4 TRBV30 NA TGTGCCTGGAGGGCTCCGGGACAGGGTAATGAAAAACTGTTTTTT CAWRAPGQGNEKLFF
NA TRBJ2-3 TRBV4-3 few TGCGCCAGCAGCCAGTCACTGGCGGGGGCCCGGGGAGATACGCAGTATTTT CASSQSLAGARGDTQYF
NA TRBJ1-5 TRBV19 NA TGTGCCAGTAGTATCAGCGGGAGGTGGGGTCAGCCCCAGCATTTT CASSISGRWGQPQHF
TRBD1 TRBJ1-1 TRBV19 once TGTGCCAGTAGTATAGTACAGGGGTCTGAAGCTTTCTTT CASSIVQGSEAFF
TRBD2 TRBJ2-7 TRBV30 NA TGTGCCTGGAGACGGGGGGGCCACGAGCAGTACTTC CAWRRGGHEQYF
TRBD2 TRBJ2-1 TRBV5-4 NA TGTGCCAGCAGCCGGAGGACTAGCGGGGGGGGTTACAATGAGCAGTTCTTC CASSRRTSGGGYNEQFF
NA TRBJ1-1 TRBV27 NA TGTGCCAGCAGTTTATCGGGAACAGGTGAAGCTTTCTTT CASSLSGTGEAFF
NA TRBJ1-4 TRBV11-2 NA NA CASSFGPGNEKLFF
TRBD1 TRBJ1-1 TRBV5-5 NA TGTGCCAGCAGCCCGGGACAGGGGAACACTGAAGCTTTCTTT CASSPGQGNTEAFF
NA TRBJ1-5 TRBV15 NA TGTGCCACCAGCAGAGATGTTCAGGGGAATCAGCCCCAGCATTTT CATSRDVQGNQPQHF
TRBD1 TRBJ1-1 TRBV27 NA TGTGCCAGCAGTCACGGGACAGTGAACACTGAAGCTTTCTTT CASSHGTVNTEAFF
NA TRBJ1-2 TRBV27 NA TGTGCCAGCAGTTCGTACAGGGACCGAGCTAACTATGGCTACACCTTC CASSSYRDRANYGYTF
TRBD1 TRBJ1-5 TRBV9 NA TGTGCCAGCAGCGTAGGGACAGGGAGCAATCAGCCCCAGCATTTT CASSVGTGSNQPQHF
TRBD1 TRBJ1-1 TRBV4-3 NA TGCGCCAGCAGCCTATCAGGGGGCACTGAAGCTTTCTTT CASSLSGGTEAFF
TRBD2 TRBJ2-1 TRBV7-2 NA TGTGCCAGCAGTACTAGCGGGGGGTTTTACAATGAGCAGTTCTTC CASSTSGGFYNEQFF
TRBD1 TRBJ2-5 TRBV18 NA TGTGCCAGCTCACCCTCTAACGGCCGGGACAGACTTATCCGGTACTTC CASSPSNGRDRLIRYF
NA TRBJ2-7 TRBV27 NA TGTGCCAGCAGTGTAGGGGACTCAGGTTACGAGCAGTACTTC CASSVGDSGYEQYF
NA TRBJ2-5 TRBV4-1 NA TGCGCCAGCAGCTATAGCGGAAACCAAGAGACCCAGTACTTC CASSYSGNQETQYF
NA TRBJ2-3 TRBV19 NA TGTGCCAGTAGTATTGTCTCCCGGGAGATGGATACGCAGTATTTT CASSIVSREMDTQYF
NA TRBJ1-5 TRBV5-1 NA TGCGCCAGCAGCTTGATTCCAGATCAGCCCCAGCATTTT CASSLIPDQPQHF
TRBD1 TRBJ1-1 TRBV13 NA TGTGCCAGCAGCCGTATCCTAACAGGGGTGGCCACTGAAGCTTTCTTT CASSRILTGVATEAFF
TRBD1 TRBJ1-1 TRBV29-1 NA TGCAGCGTTGTAGGACAGGGGGCGACGAACACTGAAGCTTTCTTT CSVVGQGATNTEAFF
TRBD1 TRBJ1-5 TRBV20-1 NA TGCAGTGCTAGTGGGACAGGGCTAAATCAGCCCCAGCATTTT CSASGTGLNQPQHF
TRBD1 TRBJ1-2 TRBV27 once TGTGCCAGCAGCAGACCGGGACAGGGTGAGGGCTACACCTTC CASSRPGQGEGYTF
NA TRBJ2-5 TRBV20-1 NA TGCAGTGCTACTGAGATAATCCCGGGACTTACTTTGGAGACCCAGTACTTC CSATEIIPGLTLETQYF
TRBD1 TRBJ1-1 TRBV6-2/TRBV6-3 NA TGTGCCAGCAGTAACAAGGGGGACAGGAAAGCTTTCTTT CASSNKGDRKAFF
NA TRBJ1-2 TRBV6-5 NA TGTGCCAGCAGTTACGGCGGGGCAGCTTTCACCTTC CASSYGGAAFTF
TRBD2 TRBJ2-1 TRBV3-1/TRBV3-2 NA TGTGCCAGCAGCCAAGTTTGGGGGTTAGCGGGGAATGAGCAGTTCTTC CASSQVWGLAGNEQFF
NA TRBJ1-2 TRBV7-9 NA TGTGCCAGCAGCTCCTCACAGTTGACGTTCTATGGCTACACCTTC CASSSSQLTFYGYTF
NA TRBJ1-1 TRBV29-1 NA TGCAGCGTGGGCTTTGGGAGGGCCGCTGAAGCTTTCTTT CSVGFGRAAEAFF
NA TRBJ1-1 TRBV6-5 NA TGTGCCAGCAGTTACTCGGCGGGGAACACTGAAGCTTTCTTT CASSYSAGNTEAFF
TRBD1 TRBJ2-1 TRBV9 NA TGTGCCAGCAGCGCCCACGGGACAGACTCCTACAATGAGCAGTTCTTC CASSAHGTDSYNEQFF
TRBD1 TRBJ1-2 TRBV29-1 NA TGCAGCGTTGAACCGACAGGGAGCTATGGCTACACCTTC CSVEPTGSYGYTF
NA TRBJ1-1 TRBV27 NA TGTGCCAGCAGTTTAGGGGGGGGTTACACTGAAGCTTTCTTT CASSLGGGYTEAFF
NA TRBJ2-7 TRBV11-3 NA TGTGCCAGCAGCTTCGGGGGATCCTACGAGCAGTACTTC CASSFGGSYEQYF
NA TRBJ2-2 TRBV2 NA TGTGCCAGCAGTGAATTAGTTACCGGGGAGCTGTTTTTT CASSELVTGELFF
NA TRBJ2-7 TRBV10-3 NA TGTGCCATCAACCCAGGACTGGGGTACGAGCAGTACTTC CAINPGLGYEQYF
NA TRBJ1-5 TRBV6-1 NA TGTGCCAGCAGGGAAGAGCGGGGAAGGCCCCAGCATTTT CASREERGRPQHF
NA TRBJ1-2 TRBV7-2 NA TGTGCCAGCAGCTTAGCGGATCTTCGCGGGGGCTACACCTTC CASSLADLRGGYTF
TRBD1 TRBJ1-2 TRBV19 once TGTGCCAGTAGCTTAATAACCTCCGGGACAGGGGATGGCTACACCTTC CASSLITSGTGDGYTF
NA TRBJ2-2 TRBV10-1 once TGCGCCAGCAATCCGGACACGAACACCGGGGAGCTGTTTTTT CASNPDTNTGELFF
NA TRBJ2-1 TRBV3-1/TRBV3-2 NA TGTGCCAGCAGCCCCAAGGGGCGGGGTGTCTACAATGAGCAGTTCTTC CASSPKGRGVYNEQFF
NA TRBJ1-4 TRBV9 once TGTGCCAGCAGTCGTAGGTCCCCAGCGGGGGAAAAACTGTTTTTT CASSRRSPAGEKLFF
NA TRBJ2-7 TRBV6-5 NA TGTGCCAGCAGTCAGGGGCCGCTCAACGAGCAGTACTTC CASSQGPLNEQYF
NA TRBJ1-5 TRBV7-2 NA TGTGCCAGCAGCTTAGTGGCGGAGCAGCCCCAGCATTTT CASSLVAEQPQHF
NA TRBJ2-3 TRBV7-3 NA TGTGCCAGCAGCTCCCGGGGTACAGATACGCAGTATTTT CASSSRGTDTQYF
NA TRBJ2-7 TRBV11-2 NA TGTGCCAGCAGCTTTTTCCGGATTACGGGGGAGCAGTACTTC CASSFFRITGEQYF